What follows is one TCR beta chain and its context. With 6 bases clipped from V and 6 bases from J, the junction kept 3 bases outside the gene matches. This CDR3 spans 14 amino acids. Looked up from germline, CDR1 is LNHDA and CDR2 is SQIVND (reference sequence). The data derive from a study of blood T cell repertoires in COVID-19. Authors' methods: Counts of nucleated cells, estimated from reference gene primer amplification, were obtained. Generated by immunoSEQ multiplex PCR, the TCRdb table keeps only in-frame clones and is missing some. D and trimming come from the DNA, and the V and J calls and clone size come from that table. The profile covers 200,000 to 250,000 clones, with 75% to 85% appearing a single time and just under 7.5% taken by the ten largest.

The chain is built from TRBV19 and TRBJ1-6, with 9 bases lining up with TRBD1. The specimen sequenced was peripheral blood. The clonotype was recovered from a woman aged 45-59 years with acute or convalescent COVID-19. DNA for the CDR3: TGTGCCAGTAGCTCGACAGGGGGTAATTCACCCCTCCACTTT. Amino acid sequence: CASSSTGGNSPLHF.